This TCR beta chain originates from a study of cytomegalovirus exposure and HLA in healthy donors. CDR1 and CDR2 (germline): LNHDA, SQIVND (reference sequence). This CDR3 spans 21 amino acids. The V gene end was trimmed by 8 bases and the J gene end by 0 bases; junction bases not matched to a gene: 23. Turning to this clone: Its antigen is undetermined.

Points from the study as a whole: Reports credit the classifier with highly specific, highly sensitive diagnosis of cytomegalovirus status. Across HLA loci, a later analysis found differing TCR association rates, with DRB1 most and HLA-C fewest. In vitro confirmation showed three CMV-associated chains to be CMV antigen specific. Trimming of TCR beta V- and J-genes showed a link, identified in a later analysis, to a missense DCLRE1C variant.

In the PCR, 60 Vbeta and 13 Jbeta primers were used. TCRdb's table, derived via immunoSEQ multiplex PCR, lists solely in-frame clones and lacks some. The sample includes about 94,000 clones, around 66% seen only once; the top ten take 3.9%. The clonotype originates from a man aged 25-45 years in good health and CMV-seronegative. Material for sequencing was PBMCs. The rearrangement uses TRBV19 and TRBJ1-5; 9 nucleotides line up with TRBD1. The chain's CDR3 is CASPPTPPGQGTHYSNQPQHF. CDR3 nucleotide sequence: TGTGCCAGTCCACCAACCCCACCGGGACAGGGCACCCATTATAGCAATCAGCCCCAGCATTTT.